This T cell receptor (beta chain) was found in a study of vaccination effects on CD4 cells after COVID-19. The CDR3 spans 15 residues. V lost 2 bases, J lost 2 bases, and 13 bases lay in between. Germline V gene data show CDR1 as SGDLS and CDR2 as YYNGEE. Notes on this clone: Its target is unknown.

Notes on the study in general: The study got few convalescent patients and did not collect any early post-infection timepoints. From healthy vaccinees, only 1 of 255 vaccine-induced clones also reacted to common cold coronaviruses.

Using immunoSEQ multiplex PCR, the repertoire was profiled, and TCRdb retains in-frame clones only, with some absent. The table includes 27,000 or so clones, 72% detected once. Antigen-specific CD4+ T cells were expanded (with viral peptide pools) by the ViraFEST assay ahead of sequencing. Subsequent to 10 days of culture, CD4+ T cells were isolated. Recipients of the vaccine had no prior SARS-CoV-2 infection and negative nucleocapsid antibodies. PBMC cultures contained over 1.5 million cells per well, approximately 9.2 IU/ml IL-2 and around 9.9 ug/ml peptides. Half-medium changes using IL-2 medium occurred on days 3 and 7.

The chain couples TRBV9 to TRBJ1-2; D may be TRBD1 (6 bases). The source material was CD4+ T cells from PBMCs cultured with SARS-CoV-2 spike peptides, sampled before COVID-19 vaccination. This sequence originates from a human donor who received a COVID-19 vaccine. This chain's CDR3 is CASSVTGRGNYGYTF. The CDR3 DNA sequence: TGTGCCAGCAGCGTCACGGGCAGGGGCAACTATGGCTACACCTTC.